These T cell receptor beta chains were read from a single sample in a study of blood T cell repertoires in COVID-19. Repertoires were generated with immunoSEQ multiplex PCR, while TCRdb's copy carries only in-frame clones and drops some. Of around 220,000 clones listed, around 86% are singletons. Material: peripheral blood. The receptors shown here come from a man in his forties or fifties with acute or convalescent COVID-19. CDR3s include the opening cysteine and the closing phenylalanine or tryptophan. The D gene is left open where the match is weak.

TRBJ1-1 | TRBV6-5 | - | TGTGCCAGCAGCCGAGAGTTCTTCATGAACACTGAAGCTTTCTTT | CASSREFFMNTEAFF
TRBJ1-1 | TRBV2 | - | TGTGCCAGCAGTGACAGGGTGAGGAACACTGAAGCTTTCTTT | CASSDRVRNTEAFF
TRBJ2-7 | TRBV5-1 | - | TGCGCCAGCAGCTTACAGGGTGGTGGCTACGAGCAGTACTTC | CASSLQGGGYEQYF
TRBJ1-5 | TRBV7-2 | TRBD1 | TGTGCCAGCAGCACATTGACAGGGACAAATCAGCCCCAGCATTTT | CASSTLTGTNQPQHF
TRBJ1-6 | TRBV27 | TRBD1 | TGTGCCAGCAGTAAACTTTTCCGGGACAGGGAAAGGCGGCGGTCACCCCTCCACTTT | CASSKLFRDRERRRSPLHF
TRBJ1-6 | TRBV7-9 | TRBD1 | TGTGCCAGCAGCAACTGGAGGACAGGGCCCAATTCACCCCTCCACTTT | CASSNWRTGPNSPLHF
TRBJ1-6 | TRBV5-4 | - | TGTGCCAGCAGCGCGGACAGATCCTATAATTCACCCCTCCACTTT | CASSADRSYNSPLHF
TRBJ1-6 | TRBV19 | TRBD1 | TGTGCCAGTAGTATTTTAGGACAGGGGAATTCACCCCTCCACTTT | CASSILGQGNSPLHF
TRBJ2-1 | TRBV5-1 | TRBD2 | TGCGCCAGCACCCCCCAAGGGGGCGGGGGGGCCATTTTTGCCTACAATGAGCAGTTCTTC | CASTPQGGGGAIFAYNEQFF
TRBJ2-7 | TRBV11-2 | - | TGTGCCAGCAGCTTAGAGGCCAGGGGATTCCACGAGCAGTACTTC | CASSLEARGFHEQYF
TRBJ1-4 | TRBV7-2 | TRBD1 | TGTGCCAGCAGCACAAGGGGACAGAAACTGTTTTTT | CASSTRGQKLFF
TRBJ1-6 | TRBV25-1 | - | TGTGCCAGCAGTGCCCTGGTTGGCTCACCCCTCCACTTT | CASSALVGSPLHF
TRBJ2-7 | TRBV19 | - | TGTGCCAGTAGTCCAAGACGGGATTGGTACGAGCAGTACTTC | CASSPRRDWYEQYF